This TCR beta chain appears in the sequencing data of a study of PD-L1 blockade in urothelial cancer. The wider study: Atezolizumab 1,200 mg was given intravenously every 3 weeks, starting 2014. Samples of blood were analyzed 3 weeks (second dose) and 6 weeks after treatment start. Patients had been given 0 to 3 earlier chemotherapy regimens.

This clone was observed a single time. TCRdb's copy holds only in-frame clones and misses some; the assay was immunoSEQ multiplex PCR. Of 35,000 to 55,000 clones in the sample, approximately 90% were seen once. This CDR3 comprises 13 residues. CDR1 is ENHRY, CDR2 SYGVKD, per germline. V was trimmed by 8 bases and J by 0 bases, leaving 10 bases between them. This receptor was identified in a woman in her sixties or seventies with urothelial cancer. The source material was PBMCs, sampled around atezolizumab (anti-PD-L1) treatment. V and J are TRBV10-3 and TRBJ1-1; D is undetermined. The CDR3 protein is CAISGGMNTEAFF. Written as DNA, the CDR3 is TGTGCCATCTCAGGAGGTATGAACACTGAAGCTTTCTTT.